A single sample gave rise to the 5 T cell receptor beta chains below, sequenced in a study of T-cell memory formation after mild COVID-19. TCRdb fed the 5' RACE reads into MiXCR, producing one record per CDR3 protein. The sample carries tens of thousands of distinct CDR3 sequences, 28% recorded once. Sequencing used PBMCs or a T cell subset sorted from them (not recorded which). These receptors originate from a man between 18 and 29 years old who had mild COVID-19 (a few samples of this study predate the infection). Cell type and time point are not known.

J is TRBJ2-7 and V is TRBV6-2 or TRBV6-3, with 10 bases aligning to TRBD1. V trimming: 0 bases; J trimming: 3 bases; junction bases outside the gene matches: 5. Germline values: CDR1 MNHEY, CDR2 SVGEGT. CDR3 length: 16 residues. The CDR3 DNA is TGTGCCAGCAGTTACTCGGAGACAGGGGGCCTCTACGAGCAGTACGTC. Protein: CASSYSETGGLYEQYV.

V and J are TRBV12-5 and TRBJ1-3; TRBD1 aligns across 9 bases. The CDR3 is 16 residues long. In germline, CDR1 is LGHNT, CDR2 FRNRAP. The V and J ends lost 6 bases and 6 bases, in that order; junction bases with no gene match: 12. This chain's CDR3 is CASGPTPGQGLNTIYF. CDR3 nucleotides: TGTGCTAGTGGCCCCACTCCGGGACAGGGATTAAACACCATATATTTT.

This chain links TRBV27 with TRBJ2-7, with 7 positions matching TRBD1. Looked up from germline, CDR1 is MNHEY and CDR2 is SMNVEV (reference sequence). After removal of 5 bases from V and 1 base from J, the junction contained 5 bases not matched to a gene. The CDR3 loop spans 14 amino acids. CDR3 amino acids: CASSHRDRSYEQYF. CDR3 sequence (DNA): TGTGCCAGCAGTCACAGGGACAGATCCTACGAGCAGTACTTC.

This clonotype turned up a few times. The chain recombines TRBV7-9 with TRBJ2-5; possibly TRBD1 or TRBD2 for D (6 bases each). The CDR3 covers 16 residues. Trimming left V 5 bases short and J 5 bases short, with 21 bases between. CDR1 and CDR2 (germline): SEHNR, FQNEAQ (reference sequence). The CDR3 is CASSVPTDRRGETQYF. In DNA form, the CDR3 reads TGTGCCAGCAGCGTACCCACCGACAGGAGGGGGGAGACCCAGTACTTC.

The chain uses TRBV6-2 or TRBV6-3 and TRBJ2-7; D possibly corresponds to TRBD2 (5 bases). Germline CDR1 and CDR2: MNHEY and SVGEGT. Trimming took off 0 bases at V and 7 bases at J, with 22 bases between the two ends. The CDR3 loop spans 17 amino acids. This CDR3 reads CASSYSSVQPPGREQYF. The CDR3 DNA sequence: TGTGCCAGCAGTTACTCGAGCGTACAGCCGCCGGGGAGAGAGCAGTACTTC.